This T cell receptor beta chain emerged from a study of blood T cell repertoires in COVID-19. Cohorts were based on clinical histories the participants reported. As processed by the authors: It was from reference gene primer amplification that nucleated cell counts were estimated. The protocol was immunoSEQ multiplex PCR, while the TCRdb copy is restricted to in-frame clones and leaves out a portion. Clone size and V and J calls were adopted from that table, with D and trimming inferred from the DNA. The data hold some 300,000 clones, with 88% observed a single time. This CDR3 comprises 14 residues. Germline V CDR1 and CDR2: SGHDT, YYEEEE. V was pared by 0 bases and J by 7 bases, with 4 bases of the junction left unmatched.

The chain joins TRBV5-6 to TRBJ2-7, with 10 positions matching TRBD1. Sequenced sample: PBMCs or T cells enriched from blood (not recorded which). This sequence was found in a woman aged 55-70 years in a cohort exposed to, infected with or recovered from COVID-19 (not recorded which). CDR3 sequence: CASSLVGQGDEQYF. The CDR3, as DNA: TGTGCCAGCAGCTTGGTCGGACAGGGGGATGAGCAGTACTTC.